These T cell receptor beta chains were read from a single sample in a study of molecular identifiers for immune sequencing clone quantification. Using its own MiXCR run on the PCR reads, TCRdb lists one record per CDR3 protein. The sample holds tens of thousands of distinct CDR3 sequences, 15% to 20% seen once. The sequenced material came from naive CD8+ T cells from blood, with Jurkat cell RNA spiked in. These receptors came from a human donor in good health. Some libraries in this study had Jurkat cell RNA spiked in. Each CDR3 is given with its conserved first and last residue. D genes are given only for firm matches. The size entry is marked missing in some rows and otherwise reads once, few, many or a size class.

>-|TRBV7-8|14|TRBJ2-5|many
TGTGCCAGCAGCTTAGCGTTACCCGGGGAGACCCAGTACTTC
CASSLALPGETQYF
>-|TRBV28|14|TRBJ2-6|many
TGTGCCAGCAGTGTAAACTACGGGGCCAACGTCCTGACTTTC
CASSVNYGANVLTF
>TRBD2|TRBV28|16|TRBJ2-7|many
TGTGCCAGCAGTTGGGGGGAGTGGGAGGGCCTGTACGAGCAGTACTTC
CASSWGEWEGLYEQYF
>TRBD2|TRBV2|15|TRBJ2-7|many
TGTGCCAGCAGTGGTGTTCCTAGCGGCAGCTACGAGCAGTACTTC
CASSGVPSGSYEQYF
>TRBD1|TRBV29-1|17|TRBJ2-1|many
TGCAGCGTTGAAGATCGGACAGGGGTAAAGCTATTTAATGAGCAGTTCTTC
CSVEDRTGVKLFNEQFF
>TRBD2|TRBV28|17|TRBJ2-5|-
TGTGCCAGCAGTTTAAGCATGGTAGCGGGAGAATTAGAGACCCAGTACTTC
CASSLSMVAGELETQYF
>-|TRBV27|16|TRBJ1-1|many
TGTGCCAGCAGCCAAGCCTTGTGGGGGGCCGGAACTGAAGCTTTCTTT
CASSQALWGAGTEAFF
>TRBD1|TRBV13|16|TRBJ1-1|many
TGTGCCAGCAGCCCGAGCCTGGGACAGGCGGGCACTGAAGCTTTCTTT
CASSPSLGQAGTEAFF
>TRBD2|TRBV13|15|TRBJ2-7|many
TGTGCCAGCAGCTTTGCGACTAGCGGGAGCTACGAGCAGTACTTC
CASSFATSGSYEQYF
>-|TRBV5-4|16|TRBJ1-3|few
TGTGCCAGCAGCTTAAGTCCAGGGGCCGGTGGAAACACCATATATTTT
CASSLSPGAGGNTIYF